This TCR beta chain was captured by sequencing in a study of T cell responses to AZD1222 COVID-19 vaccine. Study results and caveats: Mostly white British, mostly female donors; authors suggested clonal diversity may be underestimated.

Losses at the gene ends were 4 bases for V and 8 bases for J; bases not matched to a gene: 4. Per germline, CDR1 SNHLY and CDR2 FYNNEI. The CDR3 is made up of 14 amino acids. The assay was immunoSEQ multiplex PCR, and TCRdb's table has in-frame clones only and misses some. The repertoire has 150,000 to 200,000 clones, approximately 94% of them found once; the top ten carry 4% to 5.5%. With respect to this clone: Its specificity is unknown.

The source is an adult who received the AZD1222 COVID-19 vaccine. The input for sequencing was peripheral blood, taken 28 days after the second AZD1222 dose. The rearrangement links TRBV2 to TRBJ1-4, with TRBD1 matching 10 bases. The CDR3 is CASSVDRGREKLFF. In nucleotides, the CDR3 is TGTGCCAGCAGTGTAGACAGGGGGCGAGAAAAACTGTTTTTT.